This passage covers 32 T cell receptor beta chains from one sample sequenced in a study of blood T cell repertoires in COVID-19. Repertoires were generated with immunoSEQ multiplex PCR, while TCRdb's copy carries only in-frame clones and drops some. Of some 20,000 clones detected, over 75% appear once; the ten largest clones hold 9.5% to 10%. The sequenced sample was peripheral blood. The receptors shown here come from a man aged 35-49 years with active COVID-19.

The chain employs TRBV6-5 and TRBJ1-4; no clear D gene. Trimming left V 7 bases short and J 0 bases short, with 9 bases between. This CDR3 has 14 residues. Looked up from germline, CDR1 is MNHEY and CDR2 is SVGAGI. Here the CDR3 DNA reads TGTGCCAGCAAGTCAGTTGCAACTAATGAAAAACTGTTTTTT. Translation: CASKSVATNEKLFF.

The chain links TRBV4-3 to TRBJ1-4; D is undetermined. The CDR3 is 13 residues long. Germline V gene lookup returns CDR1 LGHNA and CDR2 YSLEER. The V gene lost 1 base and the J gene lost 8 bases, with 8 bases spanning the gap. CDR3 protein: CASSQADGEKLFF. The CDR3, as DNA: TGCGCCAGCAGCCAAGCCGACGGGGAAAAACTGTTTTTT.

This chain connects TRBV18 to TRBJ1-1, with D possibly being TRBD1 (5 bases). The germline gives CDR1 KGHSH, CDR2 LQKENI. There are 13 residues in the CDR3. Trimming removed 3 bases at V and 0 bases at J, with 5 bases between. CDR3 protein: CASSPTVNTEAFF. CDR3 sequence (DNA): TGTGCCAGCTCACCGACAGTGAACACTGAAGCTTTCTTT.

This chain joins TRBV2 and TRBJ1-2, with 7 bases identical to TRBD1. V gave up 6 bases and J gave up 8 bases; unmatched junction bases: 6. The CDR3 runs 12 residues. The V gene's germline CDR1 is SNHLY and CDR2 FYNNEI. The CDR3 nucleotides read TGTGCCAGCAGCTTAGGGACAGCGGGCTACACCTTC. Amino acids: CASSLGTAGYTF.

The J gene is TRBJ1-5, the V gene TRBV6-6; 9 positions agree with TRBD1. This CDR3 spans 15 amino acids. Germline CDR1 is MNHNY and CDR2 is SVGAGI (reference sequence). The V gene end was trimmed by 2 bases and the J gene end by 6 bases; junction bases not matched to a gene: 5. Written as DNA, the CDR3 is TGTGCCAGCAGTTACACACAGGGGGCGGGTCAGCCCCAGCATTTT. This codes for CASSYTQGAGQPQHF.

The CDR3 protein is CASSFSDIAYEQYF. Here the CDR3 DNA reads TGTGCCAGCAGTTTCTCGGACATTGCCTACGAGCAGTACTTC. This chain uses TRBV28 with TRBJ2-7, with D possibly matching TRBD1 (5 bases). The length of the CDR3 is 14 residues. Per the germline V gene, CDR1 is MDHEN and CDR2 is SYDVKM. Between the trimmed V and J ends, which lost 3 bases and 2 bases, there was a span of 11 bases.

This chain joins TRBV30 and TRBJ2-3, with 10 bases that match TRBD2. V shed 5 bases, J shed 4 bases, and the junction held 9 bases outside the gene matches. This CDR3 spans 15 amino acids. Germline V lookup: CDR1 GTSNPN, CDR2 SVGIG (reference sequence). The CDR3 coding sequence is TGTGCCTGGGGCGGACTAGCGGTGGGAGCAGATACGCAGTATTTT. Amino acids: CAWGGLAVGADTQYF.

The chain joins TRBV12-3 or TRBV12-4 to TRBJ2-1; D possibly corresponds to TRBD2 (5 bases). The CDR3 extends over 12 amino acids. With 6 bases removed from V and 7 bases from J, the gap between germline ends came to 10 bases. As DNA, the CDR3 is TGTGCCAGCAGGAGAGGGCGGAATGAGCAGTTCTTC. Its protein product is CASRRGRNEQFF.

This rearrangement joins TRBV29-1 to TRBJ2-1; 8 positions match TRBD2. Germline V lookup: CDR1 SQVTM, CDR2 ANQGSEA. There are 15 residues in the CDR3. The V gene end was trimmed by 3 bases and the J gene end by 4 bases; junction bases not matched to a gene: 8. The CDR3 DNA reads TGCAGCGTTGAGGTTTCTAGCGGGCTATACAATGAGCAGTTCTTC. This codes for CSVEVSSGLYNEQFF.

The rearrangement joins TRBV7-7 to TRBJ2-1; TRBD1 matches 7 bases. Trimming cost V 5 bases and J 3 bases; bases outside gene matches: 7. Germline assignment: CDR1 SSHAT and CDR2 FNYEAQ (reference sequence). The CDR3 length is 15 residues. In DNA, the CDR3 is TGTGCCAGCAGCCCCGGACAGGCGTACTACAATGAGCAGTTCTTC. Translating it yields CASSPGQAYYNEQFF.

This CDR3 reads CASSSTTGGGPYEQYF. The CDR3, as DNA: TGTGCCAGCAGCTCCACTACCGGCGGTGGTCCCTACGAGCAGTACTTC. The gene calls are TRBV7-6 and TRBJ2-7; D call uncertain. The CDR3 covers 16 residues. Trimming took 4 bases from V and 2 from J, leaving 18 bases between them. The germline V gene has CDR1 SGHVS and CDR2 FNYEAQ.

This chain uses TRBV27 with TRBJ2-7; TRBD1 aligns across 9 bases. Germline loops: CDR1 MNHEY, CDR2 SMNVEV (reference sequence). The CDR3 length is 14 residues. After removal of 4 bases from V and 7 bases from J, the junction contained 8 bases not matched to a gene. As DNA, the CDR3 is TGTGCCAGCAGTTCGAGGGACAGGGTCTGGGAGCAGTACTTC. Its protein is CASSSRDRVWEQYF.

This chain links TRBV27 with TRBJ2-5, with D possibly TRBD2 on 6 matching bases. The germline V gene has CDR1 MNHEY and CDR2 SMNVEV (reference sequence). CDR3 length: 14 amino acids. With 4 bases removed from V and 4 bases from J, the gap between germline ends came to 13 bases. As DNA, the CDR3 is TGTGCCAGCAGTTCCCGTGGGGGGATAGAGACCCAGTACTTC. This sequence encodes CASSSRGGIETQYF.

The chain recombines TRBV16 with TRBJ2-2; possibly TRBD2 for D (6 bases). The V and J ends lost 8 bases and 3 bases respectively, with 10 bases between them. CDR1 is KGHSY and CDR2 is FQNENV in the germline V gene. CDR3 length: 13 amino acids. The CDR3 region has the DNA TGTGCCAGCCGGGCGGGATACACCGGGGAGCTGTTTTTT. It specifies CASRAGYTGELFF.

The rearrangement joins TRBV7-3 to TRBJ2-7, with D tentatively TRBD1 (6 bases). Germline V CDR1 and CDR2: SGHTA, FQGTGA. The CDR3 has 15 residues. Trimming shortened V by 0 bases and J by 3 bases, and 12 bases separated the two germline ends. The CDR3 loop reads CASSLTGGTNYEQYF. The DNA for the CDR3 is TGTGCCAGCAGCTTAACTGGGGGCACCAACTACGAGCAGTACTTC.

This clone has only a few counts. V is TRBV7-8 and J is TRBJ2-3; 7 bases map to TRBD2. Germline V CDR1 and CDR2: SGHVS, FQNEAQ. This CDR3 has 15 amino acids. With 5 bases clipped from V and 8 bases from J, the junction kept 13 bases outside the gene matches. The CDR3 sequence: CASSPAGRESGTQYF. The CDR3 DNA follows: TGTGCCAGCAGCCCCGCGGGGCGGGAGTCCGGTACGCAGTATTTT. The full variable domain, with the rest looked up from reference TRBV7-8 and TRBJ2-3, is GAGVSQSPRYKVAKRGQDVALRCDPISGHVSLFWYQQALGQGPEFLTYFQNEAQLDKSGLPSDRFFAERPEGSVSTLKIQRTQQEDSAVYLCASSPAGRESGTQYFGPGTRLTVL.

The rearrangement uses TRBV5-1 and TRBJ2-2; 10 nucleotides agree with TRBD2. The CDR3 is made up of 16 amino acids. V lost 0 bases and J lost 4; bases outside the gene matches: 3. Germline lookup yields CDR1 SGHRS and CDR2 YFSETQ. The CDR3, as DNA: TGCGCCAGCAGCTTGGCTAGCGGGAGTATCACCGGGGAGCTGTTTTTT. Its translation: CASSLASGSITGELFF.

The chain joins TRBV7-8 to TRBJ1-5; D remains ambiguous. Germline CDR1 and CDR2: SGHVS and FQNEAQ. The CDR3 totals 13 residues. Trimming removed 6 bases from V and 1 base from J, with 7 bases in between. Written as DNA, the CDR3 is TGTGCCAGCAGTTTCCAGAGCAATCAGCCCCAGCATTTT. Protein sequence: CASSFQSNQPQHF. The variable domain in full, with the rest retrieved from reference TRBV7-8 and TRBJ1-5, is GAGVSQSPRYKVAKRGQDVALRCDPISGHVSLFWYQQALGQGPEFLTYFQNEAQLDKSGLPSDRFFAERPEGSVSTLKIQRTQQEDSAVYLCASSFQSNQPQHFGDGTRLSIL.

The gene calls are TRBV11-2 and TRBJ1-2; 7 nucleotides align to TRBD1. The germline V gene has CDR1 SGHAT and CDR2 FQNNGV. The length of the CDR3 is 17 residues. V gave up 5 bases and J gave up 4 bases; unmatched junction bases: 16. The CDR3, as DNA: TGTGCCAGCAGCCCCTTCAGAAACTCCGCAGGGGGCTATGGCTACACCTTC. Residues: CASSPFRNSAGGYGYTF.

The chain employs TRBV4-3 and TRBJ2-5; tentative D call: TRBD1 (6 bases). Germline V lookup: CDR1 LGHNA, CDR2 YSLEER. V lost 0 bases, J lost 5 bases, and 10 bases lay in between. The CDR3 is made up of 14 amino acids. The CDR3, as DNA: TGCGCCAGCAGCCAAGAAGGGGGTCGGGAGACCCAGTACTTC. This sequence encodes CASSQEGGRETQYF.

The J gene is TRBJ2-1, the V gene TRBV12-3 or TRBV12-4; TRBD2 might be the D (7 bases). CDR3 length: 12 residues. The V and J ends lost 2 bases and 9 bases respectively, with 8 bases between them. The CDR3 DNA reads as TGTGCCAGCAGTTTAAGGGGGGGTGAGCAGTTCTTC. Translation gives CASSLRGGEQFF.

The J gene is TRBJ2-2, the V gene TRBV7-2; 10 nucleotides agree with TRBD2. The CDR3 sequence is 16 residues long. V shed 5 bases, J shed 5 bases, and the junction held 8 bases outside the gene matches. The V gene's germline CDR1 is SGHTA and CDR2 FQGNSA. CDR3 DNA sequence: TGTGCCAGCAGCCCTCCGCCGGGACTAGCGACCGGGGAGCTGTTTTTT. Translated: CASSPPPGLATGELFF.

The chain employs TRBV5-4 and TRBJ2-1; 7 bases are a match to TRBD2. This CDR3 comprises 16 residues. The J segment lost 3 bases and the V segment lost 9 bases, leaving 15 bases of the junction unmatched. From germline, CDR1 is SGHNT and CDR2 YYREEE (reference sequence). CDR3 bases: TGTGCCACACTAAACCAGCGGGAACATTTCTACAATGAGCAGTTCTTC. It specifies CATLNQREHFYNEQFF.

This clone was found once. Here the CDR3 reads CASSPTPYSNQPQHF. The DNA of the CDR3 is TGTGCCAGCAGCCCAACACCGTATAGCAATCAGCCCCAGCATTTT. The chain uses TRBV5-5 and TRBJ1-5; no clear D. V dropped 4 bases and J dropped 0 bases, with 11 bases sitting between them. The CDR3 consists of 15 residues. Germline assignment: CDR1 SGHKS and CDR2 YYEKEE (reference sequence).

The CDR3 sequence is CASSLQGLGGANVLTF. CDR3 nucleotide sequence: TGTGCCAGCAGCTTACAGGGCCTTGGGGGGGCCAACGTCCTGACTTTC. The chain recombines TRBV7-3 with TRBJ2-6; D might be TRBD1 (5 bases). The CDR3 covers 16 residues. V was shortened by 2 bases and J by 4 bases, with 12 bases between the two germline ends. The V gene's germline CDR1 is SGHTA and CDR2 FQGTGA.

The chain links TRBV21-1 to TRBJ1-2; TRBD1, the D gene given by the table, was not confirmed from the DNA. TRBV21-1 constitutes a pseudogene. The CDR3 is 15 amino acids. The CDR3 DNA reads TGTGCCAGCAGCAAGGGGACAGGGGCGGATTATGGCTACACCTTC. Protein product: CASSKGTGADYGYTF.

The chain has TRBV5-1 and TRBJ2-7, with 11 bases lining up with TRBD1. The germline gives CDR1 SGHRS, CDR2 YFSETQ. V lost 0 bases and J lost 3; bases outside the gene matches: 2. The CDR3 length is 15 residues. The CDR3 region has the DNA TGCGCCAGCAGCTTGGTAGGGACAGGGGGCTACGAGCAGTACTTC. Protein product: CASSLVGTGGYEQYF. The full variable domain, with the rest looked up from reference TRBV5-1 and TRBJ2-7, is KAGVTQTPRYLIKTRGQQVTLSCSPISGHRSVSWYQQTPGQGLQFLFEYFSETQRNKGNFPGRFSGRQFSNSRSEMNVSTLELGDSALYLCASSLVGTGGYEQYFGPGTRLTVT.

This clone was counted once. This chain connects TRBV6-5 to TRBJ2-7; TRBD2 matches at 11 bases. Germline V lookup: CDR1 MNHEY, CDR2 SVGAGI. V was clipped by 5 bases and J by 2 bases; unmatched bases: 2. The CDR3 loop spans 14 amino acids. CDR3: CASSLAGGTYEQYF. CDR3 DNA sequence: TGTGCCAGCAGTCTAGCGGGGGGAACCTACGAGCAGTACTTC.

This clone was detected only once. The chain employs TRBV6-5 and TRBJ1-6; tentative D call: TRBD1 (6 bases). V was cut by 2 bases and J by 13 bases, with 15 bases left in between. The CDR3 sequence is 14 residues long. Per the germline V gene, CDR1 is MNHEY and CDR2 is SVGAGI. In nucleotides, the CDR3 is TGTGCCAGCAGTTACGCCTTCACAGGGAGCCCCCTCCACTTT. Residues: CASSYAFTGSPLHF.

V gene TRBV19 combines with J gene TRBJ2-1; D is possibly TRBD2 (7 bases). The V gene lost 5 bases and the J gene lost 9 bases, with 11 bases spanning the gap. The CDR3 spans 12 residues. Germline CDR1 is LNHDA and CDR2 is SQIVND (reference sequence). CDR3 region: CASSEGGGEQFF. Here the CDR3 DNA reads TGTGCCAGTAGTGAAGGGGGGGGTGAGCAGTTCTTC.

The rearrangement links TRBV9 to TRBJ1-2, with 9 bases fitting TRBD1. The CDR3 is 15 amino acids. V gave up 6 bases and J gave up 6 bases; unmatched junction bases: 12. The germline V gene has CDR1 SGDLS and CDR2 YYNGEE. The CDR3 nucleotides are TGTGCCAGCAACATTGACCCTACAGGGGGCCATGGCTACACCTTC. Protein sequence: CASNIDPTGGHGYTF. The entire variable domain, with the rest obtained from reference TRBV9 and TRBJ1-2, is as follows: DSGVTQTPKHLITATGQRVTLRCSPRSGDLSVYWYQQSLDQGLQFLIQYYNGEERAKGNILERFSAQQFPDLHSELNLSSLELGDSALYFCASNIDPTGGHGYTFGSGTRLTVV.

This clone occurred a few times. The chain is built from TRBV19 and TRBJ2-7, with 9 bases that match TRBD1. Germline lookup yields CDR1 LNHDA and CDR2 SQIVND (reference sequence). Germline trimming cut 5 bases from V and 4 bases from J; bases unmatched to any gene: 9. There are 15 residues in the CDR3. The CDR3 is CASSPNRDREYEQYF. CDR3 in DNA: TGTGCCAGTAGTCCCAACCGGGACAGGGAATACGAGCAGTACTTC.